The rows below give T cell receptor beta chains drawn from one sample of a study of cytomegalovirus exposure and HLA in healthy donors. Generated by immunoSEQ multiplex PCR, the TCRdb table keeps only in-frame clones and is missing some. The profile shows under 150,000 clones, nearly 80% of them singletons. The sample taken for sequencing was PBMCs. Every receptor here comes from a male donor in good health and CMV-seronegative. The CDR3 runs from the conserved cysteine through the conserved F or W. D genes are given only for firm matches. Size is omitted from some rows. Given values are once, few, many or a class for expanded clones.

>-|TRBV27|-|TRBJ1-1
CASSWAPTTEAFF
TGTGCCAGCAGTTGGGCGCCGACCACTGAAGCTTTCTTT
>-|TRBV7-2|TRBD1|TRBJ1-2
CASSTGGDYGYTF
TGTGCCAGCAGCACAGGGGGCGACTATGGCTACACCTTC
>once|TRBV19|TRBD1|TRBJ2-1
CASSGTGGEAWNEQFF
TGTGCCAGCTCCGGGACAGGGGGCGAAGCGTGGAATGAGCAGTTCTTC
>few|TRBV5-1|-|TRBJ2-3
CASSEQVSTDTQYF
TGCGCCAGCAGCGAACAGGTTAGCACAGATACGCAGTATTTT
>-|TRBV30|-|TRBJ1-1
CAGDIWNTEAFF
TGTGCCGGGGACATCTGGAACACTGAAGCTTTCTTT
>-|TRBV21-1|-|TRBJ2-7
CTQGCIRVFRDTTYEQYF
TGTACACAGGGGTGCATAAGGGTGTTTAGGGACACCACCTACGAGCAGTACTTC
>-|TRBV9|TRBD1|TRBJ2-6
CASSVTQGSGANVLTF
TGTGCCAGCAGCGTAACACAGGGGTCCGGGGCCAACGTCCTGACTTTC
>-|TRBV7-9|TRBD1|TRBJ1-3
CSSSLGTDTIYF
TGTTCCAGCAGCTTAGGGACAGACACCATATATTTT
>few|TRBV6-6|-|TRBJ1-5
CASRSGTLAPNGHF
TGTGCCAGCAGATCCGGGACATTGGCCCCAAATGGGCATTTT
>-|TRBV6-5|-|TRBJ1-2
CASSYFGGRDYGYTF
TGTGCCAGCAGTTACTTCGGGGGAAGGGACTATGGCTACACCTTC
>-|TRBV6-4|TRBD1|TRBJ2-1
CASGTGRRGGSYNEQFF
TGTGCCAGCGGGACAGGGAGGAGAGGGGGATCCTACAATGAGCAGTTCTTC
>-|TRBV5-4|TRBD1|TRBJ1-1
CASSPSTGYLEAFF
TGTGCCAGCAGCCCTTCGACAGGGTATCTTGAAGCTTTCTTT
>-|TRBV10-3|TRBD1|TRBJ2-1
CASTRGTGNNEQFF
TGTGCCTCGACACGAGGGACAGGGAACAATGAGCAGTTCTTC
>-|TRBV18|TRBD1|TRBJ2-2
CASSPDRPNTGELFF
TGTGCCAGCTCACCGGACAGGCCGAACACCGGGGAGCTGTTTTTT
>-|TRBV6-5|-|TRBJ2-1
CASRRLGGHNEQFF
TGTGCCAGCAGGCGACTGGGGGGTCACAATGAGCAGTTCTTC
>-|TRBV18|-|TRBJ2-7
CASSPFSDSYEQYF
TGTGCCAGCTCGCCGTTTTCAGACAGCTACGAGCAGTACTTC
>-|TRBV19|TRBD1|TRBJ1-6
CASRASQGVGSPLHF
TGTGCCAGTAGGGCATCACAGGGGGTCGGATCACCCCTCCACTTT
>-|TRBV4-3|-|TRBJ2-3
CASSQGSLSTDTQYF
TGCGCCAGCAGCCAAGGGAGTCTTAGCACAGATACGCAGTATTTT
>-|TRBV7-3|-|TRBJ2-3
CASSLRLAPDTQYF
TGTGCCAGCAGCTTAAGGCTAGCGCCGGATACGCAGTATTTT
>-|TRBV29-1|TRBD1|TRBJ1-2
CSVGQTTGDHGYTF
TGCAGCGTTGGACAGACGACAGGGGACCATGGCTACACCTTC
>few|TRBV4-3|TRBD2|TRBJ2-3
CASSLAGGTTDTQYF
TGCGCCAGCAGCCTAGCGGGGGGGACCACAGATACGCAGTATTTT
>-|TRBV6-6|TRBD2|TRBJ2-3
CASSYSSGGTDTQYF
TGTGCCAGCAGTTACTCTAGCGGGGGGACAGATACGCAGTATTTT
>few|TRBV6-1|-|TRBJ2-5
CASTSGTRGLETQYF
TGTGCCAGCACCAGCGGGACGAGGGGGTTGGAGACCCAGTACTTC
>few|TRBV5-6|-|TRBJ1-1
CASSPLGRDTEAFF
TGTGCCAGCAGCCCCCTCGGCAGGGACACTGAAGCTTTCTTT
>-|TRBV9|-|TRBJ2-3
CASTRTPGSSTDTQYF
TGTGCCAGCACCCGAACCCCGGGGTCTAGCACAGATACGCAGTATTTT
>-|TRBV5-1|-|TRBJ1-3
CASSLGYGSGNTIYF
TGCGCCAGCAGCCTGGGCTACGGGAGTGGAAACACCATATATTTT
>-|TRBV27|TRBD1|TRBJ1-1
CASRTAGGRGTEAFF
TGTGCCAGCAGGACCGCAGGGGGCCGCGGCACTGAAGCTTTCTTT
>-|TRBV19|-|TRBJ1-1
CASSPRREVTEAFF
TGTGCCAGTAGTCCCCGTCGGGAGGTCACTGAAGCTTTCTTT
>once|TRBV6-5|-|TRBJ2-7
CASSPRVGEQYF
TGTGCCAGCAGTCCGAGGGTGGGAGAGCAGTACTTC
>-|TRBV7-9|-|TRBJ2-5
CASSLRAGKETQYF
TGTGCCAGCAGCTTACGGGCAGGGAAAGAGACCCAGTACTTC
>many|TRBV6-6|-|TRBJ1-5
CASSPPGVNQPQHF
TGTGCCAGCAGCCCACCGGGGGTAAATCAGCCCCAGCATTTT
>once|TRBV6-1|-|TRBJ2-5
CASSERGLNQETQYF
TGTGCCAGCAGTGAACGGGGACTCAACCAAGAGACCCAGTACTTC
>once|TRBV30|TRBD1|TRBJ1-2
CAWRSPGTGVNYGYTF
TGTGCCTGGAGGTCCCCCGGGACAGGGGTTAACTATGGCTACACCTTC
>-|TRBV19|TRBD1|TRBJ1-2
CASSIATGGGYGYTF
TGTGCCAGTAGTATAGCGACAGGGGGGGGCTATGGCTACACCTTC
>-|TRBV7-3|TRBD2|TRBJ2-1
CASSLYVAGGHNEQFF
TGTGCCAGCAGCTTGTACGTAGCGGGGGGCCACAATGAGCAGTTCTTC
>few|TRBV5-4|-|TRBJ1-3
CASSLAGQSLGNTIYF
TGTGCCAGCAGCTTGGCCGGACAGAGCCTTGGAAACACCATATATTTT
>once|TRBV6-5|TRBD1|TRBJ2-2
CASSVRDRHTGELFF
TGTGCCAGCAGCGTTAGGGACAGGCACACCGGGGAGCTGTTTTTT
>-|TRBV6-6|-|TRBJ2-7
CASSYRQGGAEQYF
TGTGCCAGCAGTTACCGACAGGGAGGTGCCGAGCAGTACTTC
>-|TRBV5-8|-|TRBJ2-5
CASRLGGTVETQYF
TGTGCCAGCAGATTGGGAGGGACAGTAGAGACCCAGTACTTC
>-|TRBV9|TRBD1|TRBJ2-5
CASSPRQGAGETQYF
TGTGCCAGCAGCCCCCGACAGGGGGCGGGAGAGACCCAGTACTTC
>few|TRBV5-6|TRBD1|TRBJ1-2
CASSFGTGVGYTF
TGTGCCAGCAGCTTTGGGACAGGGGTTGGCTACACCTTC
>few|TRBV15|TRBD2|TRBJ2-5
CATSRGGLRGETQYF
TGTGCCACCAGCAGAGGGGGCTTGCGGGGGGAGACCCAGTACTTC
>-|TRBV29-1|TRBD1|TRBJ1-1
CSVAHRGEASEAFF
TGCAGCGTTGCCCACAGGGGGGAGGCAAGTGAAGCTTTCTTT
>-|TRBV2|-|TRBJ1-5
CASSELQISNQPQHF
TGTGCCAGCAGTGAACTCCAGATTAGCAATCAGCCCCAGCATTTT